The rows below give T cell receptor beta chains drawn from one sample of a study of blood T cell repertoires in COVID-19. Clones were sequenced by immunoSEQ multiplex PCR, and TCRdb holds only the in-frame ones, with some missing. The table has around 250,000 clones, 85% to 90% seen once. The specimen sequenced was PBMCs or T cells enriched from blood (not recorded which). These receptors originate from a man aged 18-30 years who had recovered from COVID-19. Each CDR3 is given with its conserved first and last residue. D genes are given only for firm matches. Some rows have no size entry. The others give once, few or many, or a class for an expanded clone.

length	size	D	J	V	CDR3	DNA
15	NA	NA	TRBJ2-1	TRBV2	CASREVTSHPTEQFF	TGTGCCAGCAGGGAGGTGACCTCCCACCCAACTGAGCAGTTCTTC
13	NA	TRBD2	TRBJ2-5	TRBV9	CASSERGQETQYF	TGTGCCAGCAGCGAGCGGGGCCAAGAGACCCAGTACTTC
16	NA	NA	TRBJ1-4	TRBV3-1/TRBV3-2	CASSQAPGATNEKLFF	TGTGCCAGCAGCCAAGCCCCCGGGGCAACTAATGAAAAACTGTTTTTT
12	once	NA	TRBJ1-1	TRBV30	CAWSDSDTEAFF	TGTGCCTGGAGTGATAGCGACACTGAAGCTTTCTTT
14	once	TRBD1	TRBJ1-1	TRBV6-2/TRBV6-3	CASSLTGTGPWAFF	TGTGCCAGCAGTTTAACCGGGACAGGACCATGGGCTTTCTTT
14	once	TRBD1	TRBJ1-4	TRBV3-1/TRBV3-2	CASSPDRGDEKLFF	TGTGCCAGCAGCCCGGACAGGGGGGATGAAAAACTGTTTTTT
11	NA	NA	TRBJ1-1	TRBV19	CASKINTEAFF	TGTGCCAGTAAAATAAACACTGAAGCTTTCTTT
15	few	TRBD2	TRBJ2-5	TRBV5-1	CASSLGLAGQETQYF	TGCGCCAGCAGCTTGGGGCTAGCGGGTCAAGAGACCCAGTACTTC
16	NA	NA	TRBJ2-2	TRBV7-9	CASSPDTLWDTGELFF	TGTGCCAGCAGCCCGGACACCCTTTGGGACACCGGGGAGCTGTTTTTT
14	NA	TRBD1	TRBJ1-1	TRBV19	CASSHRGPETEAFF	TGTGCCAGTAGCCACAGGGGGCCGGAGACTGAAGCTTTCTTT
12	few	NA	TRBJ2-7	TRBV28	CASSLNGGSLNF	TGTGCCAGCAGTTTAAACGGGGGTAGTTTGAACTTC
13	NA	TRBD1	TRBJ2-4	TRBV6-5	CASTTGGGNIQYF	TGTGCCAGCACAACAGGGGGCGGAAACATTCAGTACTTC
16	NA	TRBD1	TRBJ2-1	TRBV13	CASSEPGQGLAQSQFF	TGTGCCAGCAGCGAACCGGGACAGGGGTTGGCGCAATCGCAGTTCTTC
18	NA	TRBD1	TRBJ1-6	TRBV28	CASSLWGSGTGGNSPLHF	TGTGCCAGCAGTTTATGGGGGTCAGGAACAGGGGGAAATTCACCCCTCCACTTT
17	NA	NA	TRBJ1-1	TRBV18	CASSPTTGLGRGTEAFF	TGTGCCAGCTCACCAACCACAGGGTTAGGGAGGGGCACTGAAGCTTTCTTT
19	once	NA	TRBJ2-3	TRBV21-1	CASSKTETSARRVTDTQYF	TGTGCCAGCAGCAAGACTGAGACTAGCGCACGACGGGTCACAGATACGCAGTATTTT
16	NA	NA	TRBJ2-2	TRBV5-1	CASSLEGAGNTGELFF	TGCGCCAGCAGCTTGGAAGGGGCAGGGAACACCGGGGAGCTGTTTTTT
15	NA	NA	TRBJ2-7	TRBV10-3	CAISNGGTPSYEQYF	TGTGCCATCAGTAATGGCGGTACTCCCTCCTACGAGCAGTACTTC
14	NA	TRBD1	TRBJ1-6	TRBV5-6	CASSLNRGNSPLHF	TGTGCCAGCAGCTTGAACAGGGGAAATTCACCCCTCCACTTT
15	NA	TRBD1	TRBJ2-5	TRBV24-1	CATSDPKTGEETQYF	TGTGCCACCAGTGATCCGAAGACAGGGGAAGAGACCCAGTACTTC
13	NA	NA	TRBJ2-2	TRBV7-9	CASSLERAGELFF	TGTGCCAGCAGCTTAGAGCGGGCCGGGGAGCTGTTTTTT
16	NA	TRBD1	TRBJ1-5	TRBV7-8	CASSDQGAKGNQPQHF	TGTGCCAGCAGCGATCAGGGGGCTAAGGGCAATCAGCCCCAGCATTTT
15	NA	NA	TRBJ2-5	TRBV7-3	CASSYGTSGGETQYF	TGTGCCAGCAGCTACGGAACGAGTGGGGGGGAGACCCAGTACTTC
15	NA	NA	TRBJ2-7	TRBV18	CASSPSSPRVYEQYF	TGTGCCAGCTCACCATCTTCCCCTCGAGTGTACGAGCAGTACTTC
15	few	NA	TRBJ2-2	TRBV7-8	CASSLGGRSTGELFF	TGTGCCAGCAGCTTAGGAGGTCGAAGCACCGGGGAGCTGTTTTTT
15	NA	TRBD1	TRBJ1-2	TRBV19	CASSPGTGGLYGYTF	TGTGCCAGTAGTCCCGGGACAGGGGGCCTCTATGGCTACACCTTC
15	few	NA	TRBJ1-3	TRBV4-2	CASTPGVSSGNTIYF	TGTGCCAGCACGCCAGGGGTGAGCTCTGGAAACACCATATATTTT
16	NA	TRBD1	TRBJ1-4	TRBV5-1	CASSLGVSQGAEKLFF	TGCGCCAGCAGCTTGGGAGTAAGTCAGGGGGCAGAAAAACTGTTTTTT
15	NA	NA	TRBJ1-5	TRBV28	CASSPSVRGGQPQHF	TGTGCCAGCAGTCCCTCGGTGAGGGGAGGACAGCCCCAGCATTTT
16	NA	NA	TRBJ1-4	TRBV19	CASSAEAPATNEKLFF	TGTGCCAGTAGTGCCGAGGCTCCAGCAACTAATGAAAAACTGTTTTTT
16	NA	TRBD1	TRBJ1-4	TRBV7-6	CASSSTLRDRGGKLFF	TGTGCCAGCAGCTCAACCCTCCGGGACAGGGGAGGAAAACTGTTTTTT
16	few	NA	TRBJ1-1	TRBV5-4	CASSLDGSGYRTEAFF	TGTGCCAGCAGCTTGGATGGCTCGGGGTACAGAACCGAAGCTTTCTTT
14	once	TRBD2	TRBJ2-7	TRBV2	CASSTPREDYEQYF	TGTGCCAGCAGCACACCGCGGGAGGACTACGAGCAGTACTTC
13	NA	TRBD1	TRBJ2-7	TRBV5-4	CASSWTGSYEQYF	TGTGCCAGCAGCTGGACAGGTTCCTACGAGCAGTACTTC
15	NA	TRBD1	TRBJ1-5	TRBV5-8	CASSAGQGYRQPQHF	TGTGCCAGCAGCGCCGGACAGGGGTACCGTCAGCCCCAGCATTTT
16	NA	TRBD1	TRBJ1-3	TRBV4-1	CASSGTGTGTGNTIYF	TGCGCCAGCAGCGGCACCGGGACAGGGACTGGAAACACCATATATTTT
13	once	NA	TRBJ2-7	TRBV27	CASSFRNSYEQYF	TGTGCCAGCAGTTTTAGGAACAGCTACGAGCAGTACTTC
16	NA	NA	TRBJ1-1	TRBV4-1	CASSPPAGGRKTEAFF	TGCGCCAGCAGCCCCCCTGCCGGGGGGCGAAAAACTGAAGCTTTCTTT
17	NA	TRBD2	TRBJ2-7	TRBV28	CASSFGLAEAVGYEQYF	TGTGCCAGCAGTTTCGGACTAGCGGAGGCCGTGGGCTACGAGCAGTACTTC
13	NA	NA	TRBJ2-7	TRBV12-3/TRBV12-4	CASRKGRGNEQYF	TGTGCCAGCAGGAAGGGCAGGGGAAACGAGCAGTACTTC
15	NA	TRBD1	TRBJ1-2	TRBV27	CASTTHRTGGDGYTF	TGTGCCAGCACCACCCACCGGACAGGGGGCGATGGCTACACCTTC
14	NA	NA	TRBJ2-2	TRBV5-8	CASSLVLGSGELFF	TGTGCCAGCAGCTTGGTACTAGGATCCGGGGAGCTGTTTTTT